The rows below give T cell receptor beta chains drawn from one sample of a study of T-cell memory formation after mild COVID-19. One entry per CDR3 protein, called by TCRdb with MiXCR from the 5' RACE reads. This repertoire shows about 610,000 distinct CDR3 sequences, 15% to 20% found once; its top ten account for about 7.4%. The specimen was PBMCs or a T cell subset sorted from them (not recorded which). The receptors stem from an adult woman who had mild COVID-19 (a few samples of this study predate the infection). Cell type and time point are not known. CDR3s include the opening cysteine and the closing phenylalanine or tryptophan. A D gene is named only where the DNA matches it firmly. Expanded clones are given a class, and other clones once, few, many or no size at all.

D	length	size	V	J	CDR3	DNA
.	14	.	TRBV3-1	TRBJ1-6	CASSHLSYNSPLHF	TGTGCCAGCAGCCATCTCTCCTATAATTCACCCCTCCACTTT
.	15	.	TRBV9	TRBJ1-1	CASSSGMTWNTEAFF	TGTGCCAGCAGTTCCGGGATGACATGGAACACTGAAGCTTTCTTT
.	11	.	TRBV10-3	TRBJ2-7	CAISVGYEQYF	TGTGCCATCAGTGTCGGTTACGAGCAGTACTTC
TRBD1	12	.	TRBV10-3	TRBJ1-2	CATGQVDYGYTF	TGTGCCACCGGACAGGTTGACTATGGCTACACCTTC
TRBD1	12	.	TRBV6-2/TRBV6-3	TRBJ2-7	CASSHRTGEQYF	TGTGCCAGCAGCCACCGGACAGGGGAGCAGTACTTC
TRBD1	13	few	TRBV20-1	TRBJ1-1	CSGGTGTVTEAFF	TGCAGTGGAGGGACAGGGACCGTCACTGAAGCTTTCTTT
TRBD1	17	.	TRBV5-5	TRBJ1-2	CASSLDPRDRGLYGYTF	TGTGCCAGCAGCTTGGACCCAAGGGACAGGGGGCTCTATGGCTACACCTTC
TRBD1	14	.	TRBV27	TRBJ2-7	CASSEGTGRVEQYF	TGTGCCAGCAGTGAGGGGACAGGGCGGGTCGAGCAGTACTTC
.	14	few	TRBV6-5	TRBJ1-3	CASTTGSSGNTIYF	TGTGCCAGCACCACAGGGAGCTCTGGAAACACCATATATTTT
TRBD1	13	.	TRBV4-2	TRBJ1-1	CASSQLDRGRAFF	TGTGCCAGCAGCCAACTAGACAGGGGGCGAGCTTTCTTT
.	14	.	TRBV4-1	TRBJ1-6	CASSRGSYNSPLHF	TGCGCCAGCAGCAGGGGATCCTATAATTCACCCCTCCACTTT
TRBD1	15	many	TRBV2	TRBJ1-6	CASSGWDRGNSPLHF	TGTGCCAGCAGCGGATGGGACAGGGGGAATTCACCCCTCCACTTT
.	16	few	TRBV5-6	TRBJ1-5	CASSLGWGQDNQPQHF	TGTGCCAGCAGCTTGGGATGGGGGCAAGACAATCAGCCCCAGCATTTT
TRBD2	15	few	TRBV7-9	TRBJ2-1	CASSHGTSAYNEQFF	TGTGCCAGCAGCCACGGGACTAGCGCCTACAATGAGCAGTTCTTC
TRBD1	13	many	TRBV24-1	TRBJ1-1	CATSGGTGLKRFF	TGTGCCACCAGTGGTGGGACAGGGTTGAAGCGTTTCTTT
TRBD2	17	.	TRBV12-3/TRBV12-4	TRBJ2-3	CASTLGLASGYTDTQYF	TGTGCCAGCACCCTCGGACTGGCTAGCGGATACACAGATACGCAGTATTTT
.	12	few	TRBV20-1	TRBJ2-7	CSATVSGGEQYF	TGCAGTGCTACGGTCTCCGGGGGAGAGCAGTACTTC
.	11	few	TRBV29-1	TRBJ2-3	CSISSADTQYF	TGCAGCATCTCCAGTGCAGATACGCAGTATTTT
.	16	few	TRBV7-2	TRBJ2-1	CASSLRGGISYNEQFF	TGTGCCAGCAGCTTAAGGGGGGGAATCTCCTACAATGAGCAGTTCTTC
.	15	once	TRBV18	TRBJ1-4	CASSPLHATNEKLFF	TGTGCCAGCTCACCGCTGCATGCAACTAATGAAAAACTGTTTTTT
.	14	many	TRBV5-4	TRBJ1-2	CASSLGQGGNGYTF	TGTGCCAGCAGCTTGGGCCAGGGAGGGAATGGCTACACCTTC
.	15	.	TRBV5-1	TRBJ1-1	CASSLVPTTGTEAFF	TGCGCCAGCAGCTTGGTCCCAACCACGGGCACTGAAGCTTTCTTT
.	15	.	TRBV5-4	TRBJ1-2	CASSSTLGTNYGYTF	TGTGCCAGCAGCTCTACATTAGGGACTAACTATGGCTACACCTTC
.	12	.	TRBV6-1	TRBJ2-7	CASSEAIGRQYF	TGTGCCAGCAGTGAAGCAATTGGACGGCAGTACTTC
.	12	few	TRBV30	TRBJ1-1	CAYLPSGNIHFF	TGTGCCTACCTCCCCTCGGGAAACATCCATTTCTTT
TRBD1	15	.	TRBV12-3/TRBV12-4	TRBJ1-5	CASSLRDRPNQLQHF	TGTGCCAGCAGTTTAAGGGACAGGCCTAATCAGCTCCAGCATTTT
TRBD2	12	few	TRBV29-1	TRBJ2-1	CSSARGSNEQFF	TGCAGTTCGGCTCGCGGGAGCAATGAGCAGTTCTTC